This T cell receptor (beta chain) was recorded in a study of human T cells and chemical hapten exposure. Study information: Reading of the patch tests, which applied 0.01% DPC to the upper back, occurred at 6 days.

Germline assignment: CDR1 SGHTA and CDR2 FQGTGA. This CDR3 is 13 amino acids long. Trimming removed 2 bases at V and 6 bases at J, with 11 bases between. Time point reported: patch test 1, 2 weeks after DPC sensitization. As to treatment: therapeutic diphenylcyclopropenone sensitization with weekly scalp DPC. Those who donated were patients with alopecia, 18 to 70 years of age, and suitable for DPC. Unfractionated whole blood yielded the extracted total RNA. What the library attached to individual cDNA molecules were unique molecular identifiers. A single record per CDR3 protein comes from TCRdb applying MiXCR to the RACE reads. Here the sample spans about 120,000 distinct CDR3 sequences, about an eighth being singletons.

This sample comprised whole blood, obtained in connection with sensitization to the hapten diphenylcyclopropenone (DPC). The sequence was collected from a man younger than 35 with alopecia areata. Some clones in this sample may be carry-over from other donors' samples. The J gene is TRBJ2-7, the V gene TRBV7-3; perhaps TRBD1 as D (6 bases). CDR3 sequence reads: CASSLSIGGEQYF. The CDR3 DNA reads TGTGCCAGCAGCTTATCGATAGGGGGCGAGCAGTACTTC.